This T cell receptor (beta chain) was recovered during a study of T cell responses to AZD1222 COVID-19 vaccine. Overall study findings and caveats: Spike-specific TCR breadth and depth both grew after two AZD1222 doses. The number of AZD1222 recipients seropositive at baseline was only five to seven.

Using immunoSEQ multiplex PCR, the repertoire was profiled, and TCRdb retains in-frame clones only, with some absent. Of 200,000 or so clones detected, 88% appear once; the ten largest clones hold about 7.2%. Concerning this clone itself: Its antigen is currently unknown.

CDR1 is LGHDT, CDR2 YNNKEL, per germline (reference sequence). The CDR3 has 15 amino acids. The V gene lost 0 bases and the J gene lost 7 bases, with 13 bases spanning the gap. The specimen was peripheral blood, collected on day 0 of AZD1222 vaccination. J is TRBJ1-5 and V is TRBV3-1 (or the pseudogene TRBV3-2); tentatively, D is TRBD1 (5 bases). The TCR was taken from an adult in good health. The CDR3 DNA is TGTGCCAGCAGCCAAGAGGGGGGGGGAAACCAGCCCCAGCATTTT. This encodes CASSQEGGGNQPQHF.